This T cell receptor (beta chain) was identified during a study of human T cells and chemical hapten exposure. Study results and caveats: Significantly more large CDR3 similarity clusters were formed by expanded TCRs than by controls. TCRs at a frequency above 1 in 1000 stayed unchanged with DPC sensitization.

This clonotype showed up many times. No antigen is known for it. TCRdb redid the calling of the RACE reads with MiXCR, one entry per CDR3 protein. Of tens of thousands of distinct CDR3 sequences in the sample, around 7% were seen once. V was clipped by 6 bases and J by 1 base, with 12 bases between them. The CDR3 consists of 13 residues. In germline, CDR1 is DFQATT, CDR2 SNEGSKA (reference sequence). Sample time point: pre-sensitization, week 0. This sample's treatment: therapeutic diphenylcyclopropenone sensitization with weekly scalp DPC. The sequenced sample was whole blood, obtained in connection with sensitization to the hapten diphenylcyclopropenone (DPC). The receptor comes from a woman in her 30s with alopecia areata. Some clones in this sample may be carry-over from other donors' samples. V and J are TRBV20-1 and TRBJ1-1; maybe TRBD1 (5 bases). CDR3 amino acids: CSAARQQNTEAFF. The CDR3 nucleotides read TGCAGTGCCGCTCGACAGCAGAACACTGAAGCTTTCTTT.